Below are 22 T cell receptor beta chains sequenced from a single sample in a study of T cells in localized non-small cell lung cancer. Assay used: immunoSEQ multiplex PCR; TCRdb lists only in-frame clones, some missing. The sample includes 30,000 to 35,000 clones, 93% of them seen just once. This specimen consisted of peripheral blood, obtained before any cancer treatment. These receptors were obtained from an older female donor with stage I lung adenocarcinoma.

This clone was seen a few times. The chain uses TRBV19 and TRBJ1-1; TRBD1 is a possible D gene (5 bases). The CDR3 spans 16 residues. CDR1 and CDR2 (germline): LNHDA, SQIVND (reference sequence). Trimming removed 9 bases at V and 4 bases at J, with 24 bases between. CDR3 amino acids: CASQKLHASGTTEAFF. CDR3 nucleotides: TGTGCCAGCCAGAAACTCCACGCGTCAGGGACCACTGAAGCTTTCTTT.

This clone has just one count. The CDR3 protein is CASSPTTGTGNSGANVLTF. The CDR3 DNA is TGTGCCAGCTCACCTACAACCGGGACAGGAAACTCTGGGGCCAACGTCCTGACTTTC. The chain has TRBV18 and TRBJ2-6, with TRBD1 identical over 8 bases. Germline trimming cut 3 bases from V and 0 bases from J; bases unmatched to any gene: 10. The germline V gene has CDR1 KGHSH and CDR2 LQKENI. The CDR3 spans 19 residues.

The CDR3 DNA reads TGCGCCAGCAGCCAAGATCTGGAGTCCCACTATGGCTACACCTTC. It translates to CASSQDLESHYGYTF. V usage is TRBV4-3 and J usage is TRBJ1-2; no reliable D call. CDR3 length: 15 residues. V lost 0 bases and J lost 3, with 11 bases in between. Per the germline V gene, CDR1 is LGHNA and CDR2 is YSLEER.

V is TRBV6-1 and J is TRBJ1-1; D is uncertain. Germline loops: CDR1 MNHNS, CDR2 SASEGT. Trimming left V 8 bases short and J 3 bases short, with 10 bases between. The CDR3 spans 12 residues. CDR3 sequence: CASSIGDTEAFF. CDR3 coding DNA: TGTGCCAGCTCCATAGGTGACACTGAAGCTTTCTTT.

This chain connects TRBV7-2 to TRBJ1-1; TRBD1 matches at 9 bases. The germline V gene has CDR1 SGHTA and CDR2 FQGNSA. The J segment lost 1 base and the V segment lost 6 bases, leaving 6 bases of the junction unmatched. The CDR3 contains 15 residues. CDR3 loop: CASSRQGGRNTEAFF. As DNA, the CDR3 is TGTGCCAGCAGTAGACAGGGGGGGAGGAACACTGAAGCTTTCTTT.

The CDR3 region has the DNA TGTGCCAGCAGTTTACGGGGGGCAGATGGCTACACCTTC. Its protein is CASSLRGADGYTF. The rearrangement links TRBV27 to TRBJ1-2; D is perhaps TRBD1 (6 bases). CDR1 is MNHEY, CDR2 SMNVEV, per germline (reference sequence). The CDR3 is 13 amino acids. V was clipped by 2 bases and J by 6 bases, with 10 bases between them.

J is TRBJ2-3 and V is TRBV5-1; 7 bases match TRBD2. The ends lost 2 bases at V and 5 bases at J; junction bases unmatched: 5. The V gene's germline CDR1 is SGHRS and CDR2 YFSETQ. The CDR3 has 14 residues. The CDR3 reads CASSLAGFEDTQYF. The DNA for the CDR3 is TGCGCCAGCAGCTTAGCGGGGTTTGAAGATACGCAGTATTTT.

The rearrangement joins TRBV11-3 to TRBJ1-1; D unresolved. The CDR3 is 12 amino acids. V shed 0 bases and J shed 7 bases, with 6 bases lying between them. Germline lookup yields CDR1 SGHNT and CDR2 YENEEA. The CDR3 DNA reads TGTGCCAGCAGCTTAGAGCAGAGTGAAGCTTTCTTT. It translates to CASSLEQSEAFF.

This chain joins TRBV6-5 and TRBJ1-3, with D perhaps TRBD1 (6 bases). Between the trimmed V and J ends, which lost 6 bases and 9 bases, there was a span of 18 bases. The CDR3 consists of 14 residues. The germline V gene encodes CDR1 MNHEY and CDR2 SVGAGI. CDR3 DNA sequence: TGTGCCAGCAGATCCGGGACATCCCGAGGCACCATATATTTT. Its translation is CASRSGTSRGTIYF.

The chain joins TRBV5-4 to TRBJ2-5; D is unclear. The V end lost 4 bases, the J end lost 3 bases, and 13 bases lay between the germline ends. The CDR3 has 14 amino acids. Germline V CDR1 and CDR2: SGHNT, YYREEE (reference sequence). The CDR3: CASSRPLFEETQYF. The CDR3 DNA reads as TGTGCCAGCAGCCGGCCGCTATTTGAAGAGACCCAGTACTTC.

The V and J genes are TRBV2 and TRBJ2-2; the match to TRBD2 covers 8 bases. CDR1 and CDR2 (germline): SNHLY, FYNNEI. The CDR3 extends over 17 amino acids. Trimming at V came to 5 bases and at J to 1 base, leaving 9 bases not matched to a gene. The CDR3 DNA sequence: TGTGCCAGCAGTACCGGGAGGGGGGCCCTGAACACCGGGGAGCTGTTTTTT. This encodes CASSTGRGALNTGELFF.

This chain links TRBV2 with TRBJ1-1; possibly TRBD1 for D (5 bases). This CDR3 comprises 12 residues. V was cut by 4 bases and J by 5 bases, with 8 bases left in between. Per germline, CDR1 SNHLY and CDR2 FYNNEI. The CDR3 protein is CASSAWGTEAFF. In nucleotides, the CDR3 is TGTGCCAGCAGTGCCTGGGGGACTGAAGCTTTCTTT.

J is TRBJ2-5 and V is TRBV30, with D possibly matching TRBD2 (7 bases). Per the germline V gene, CDR1 is GTSNPN and CDR2 is SVGIG (reference sequence). The CDR3 totals 14 residues. The V and J ends lost 0 bases and 3 bases respectively, with 11 bases between them. This CDR3 reads CAWSVGGGKETQYF. CDR3 nucleotide sequence: TGTGCCTGGAGTGTAGGGGGGGGGAAAGAGACCCAGTACTTC.

The chain links TRBV10-1 to TRBJ2-7; D remains ambiguous. The CDR3 length is 15 residues. Germline CDR1 and CDR2: WNHNN and SYGVQD (reference sequence). V shed 3 bases and J shed 0 bases, with 12 bases lying between them. CDR3 protein: CASSDRNGPSYEQYF. The DNA for the CDR3 is TGCGCCAGCAGTGACAGGAACGGGCCCTCCTACGAGCAGTACTTC.

This clone was observed once. The CDR3 DNA reads TGTGCCAGTAGTATAGTTCCCCCGTATGAAGCTTTCTTT. It is translated as CASSIVPPYEAFF. The rearrangement links TRBV19 to TRBJ1-1; D is uncertain. Germline CDR1 is LNHDA and CDR2 is SQIVND (reference sequence). Trimming removed 1 base at V and 7 bases at J, with 10 bases between. The CDR3 totals 13 residues.

This rearrangement joins TRBV10-3 to TRBJ1-5, with 7 bases that match TRBD1. This CDR3 is built from 15 residues. Trimming cost V 3 bases and J 3 bases; bases outside gene matches: 5. Germline V gene data show CDR1 as ENHRY and CDR2 as SYGVKD. This chain's CDR3 is CAISDLQGNNQPQHF. Here the CDR3 DNA reads TGTGCCATCAGTGACTTACAGGGGAACAATCAGCCCCAGCATTTT.

This clone was observed a handful of times. V is TRBV10-3 and J is TRBJ2-1, with D tentatively TRBD1 or TRBD2 (5 bases each). The CDR3 totals 11 residues. Germline loops: CDR1 ENHRY, CDR2 SYGVKD. The V end lost 8 bases, the J end lost 10 bases, and 12 bases lay between the germline ends. This chain's CDR3 is CAIQGTDEQFF. For the CDR3, the DNA is TGTGCCATCCAAGGGACGGACGAGCAGTTCTTC.

The rearrangement joins TRBV7-2 to TRBJ1-3; no clear D. CDR1 and CDR2 from the germline V gene are SGHTA and FQGNSA. The CDR3 sequence is 17 residues long. Trimming cost V 5 bases and J 0 bases, with 17 bases left between them. The CDR3 DNA reads TGTGCCAGCAGCCTCCAGCCAAATTATTTCTCTGGAAACACCATATATTTT. This translates into CASSLQPNYFSGNTIYF.

The V call is TRBV30, the J call TRBJ2-1; TRBD2 aligns across 14 bases. CDR1 is GTSNPN and CDR2 is SVGIG in the germline V gene (reference sequence). V gave up 5 bases and J gave up 9 bases; unmatched junction bases: 12. The CDR3 is 16 residues long. The chain's CDR3 is CAWGMRLAGGPGEQFF. The DNA for the CDR3 is TGTGCCTGGGGGATGAGACTAGCGGGAGGGCCCGGTGAGCAGTTCTTC.

The chain combines TRBV5-1 with TRBJ2-3; TRBD1 matches at 8 bases. Looked up from germline, CDR1 is SGHRS and CDR2 is YFSETQ. Germline trimming cut 0 bases from V and 4 bases from J; bases unmatched to any gene: 4. The CDR3 covers 15 residues. This chain's CDR3 is CASSLEDRAADTQYF. DNA of the CDR3: TGCGCCAGCAGCTTGGAGGACAGGGCCGCAGATACGCAGTATTTT.

The V gene is TRBV4-3, the J gene TRBJ2-7, with D possibly TRBD2 on 6 matching bases. Germline loops: CDR1 LGHNA, CDR2 YSLEER. The CDR3 covers 15 residues. The V end was cut by 3 bases, the J end by 7 bases, with 19 bases between. Here the CDR3 DNA reads TGCGCCAGCAGCCAGTGGTTGGAGGGCCTAAAAGAGCAGTACTTC. Translating it yields CASSQWLEGLKEQYF.

As to this clone: The germline gene is not matched at one end of the junction; a read error may be the cause. The chain links TRBV10-3 to TRBJ2-2, with TRBD1 as a possible D gene (6 bases). The CDR3 is 14 residues long. Germline assignment: CDR1 ENHRY and CDR2 SYGVKD. CDR3 DNA: TGTGCCAGCAGTTACAAACAGGGCCCCGGGGAGCTGTTTTTT. This gives the protein CASSYKQGPGELFF.